A selection of T cell receptor beta chains follows, all from one sample in a study of resident and recirculating memory T cells in vitiligo. Repertoires were generated with immunoSEQ multiplex PCR, while TCRdb's copy carries only in-frame clones and drops some. Of roughly 80,000 clones listed, approximately 90% are singletons. The sequenced sample consisted of blood. All receptors derive from a male donor with vitiligo. Each CDR3 is given with its conserved first and last residue. Fields, in order: clone size, V gene, D gene, J gene, CDR3 DNA, CDR3 protein. D genes are given only for firm matches. Expanded clones are given a class, and other clones once, few, many or no size at all.

NA	TRBV7-3	TRBD1	TRBJ2-7	TGTGCCAGCAGCTTAAGGGGGGCAGGGGGCCTTTACTTC	CASSLRGAGGLYF
NA	TRBV5-1	NA	TRBJ1-2	TGCGCCAGCAGCTTGGTGCCGGAGCCTAACTATGGCTACACCTTC	CASSLVPEPNYGYTF
NA	TRBV25-1	NA	TRBJ2-7	TGTGCCAGCAGTGAACCTCCGGGCAGGGAAAAACGCGAGCAGTACTTC	CASSEPPGREKREQYF
NA	TRBV5-1	TRBD2	TRBJ2-1	TGCGCCAGCAGCCCGACTAGCGGGAGGCTTTACAATGAGCAGTTCTTC	CASSPTSGRLYNEQFF
NA	TRBV9	TRBD1	TRBJ2-7	TGTGCCAGCAGCGTAGCGGGACAGGGCTACGAGCAGTACTTC	CASSVAGQGYEQYF
NA	TRBV19	TRBD1	TRBJ2-5	TGTGCCAGTAGTAGGGACAGGGAAGGGACCCAGTACTTC	CASSRDREGTQYF
NA	TRBV11-2	NA	TRBJ1-2	TGTGCCAGCTCCCGAAGCCGGGGGGCCTATGGCTACACCTTC	CASSRSRGAYGYTF
NA	TRBV4-1	TRBD2	TRBJ2-1	TGCGCCAGCAGCGAGTCCGGGACTAGCCAAGGTGAGCAGTTCTTC	CASSESGTSQGEQFF
once	TRBV9	NA	TRBJ2-1	TGTGCCAGCAGCGTAGACCCGGACAGCTCCTACAATGAGCAGTTCTTC	CASSVDPDSSYNEQFF
NA	TRBV6-5	NA	TRBJ1-2	TGTGCCAGCAGGTCAGGATATGGCTACACCTTC	CASRSGYGYTF
NA	TRBV14	TRBD2	TRBJ2-7	TGTGCCAGCAGCCAGACAGCGGGAATGTACGAGCAGTACTTC	CASSQTAGMYEQYF
NA	TRBV7-2	TRBD1	TRBJ2-4	TGTGCCAGCACCCACCAGGCAGGGGGCATGGTAAACATTCAGTACTTC	CASTHQAGGMVNIQYF
NA	TRBV4-3	TRBD1	TRBJ2-1	TGCGCCAGCAGTTCCGGGACAGGGGGCGGGGGTGAGCAGTTCTTC	CASSSGTGGGGEQFF
NA	TRBV6-5	NA	TRBJ2-7	TGTGCCAGCATGACAGGTGACAGACTTCAGTACTTC	CASMTGDRLQYF
NA	TRBV9	TRBD2	TRBJ2-7	TGTGCCAGCAGCGTAGTTACTAGCGGGACCTACGAGCAGTACTTC	CASSVVTSGTYEQYF
NA	TRBV30	NA	TRBJ2-2	TGTGCCTGGCAGGGGGCGGGAGGGCCTGGAACCGGGGAGCTGTTTTTT	CAWQGAGGPGTGELFF
NA	TRBV6-1	TRBD2	TRBJ2-2	TGTGCCAGCAGAACCACTAGCGGGAACACCGGGGAGCTGTTTTTT	CASRTTSGNTGELFF
NA	TRBV28	TRBD1	TRBJ1-2	TGTGCCAGCAGTTTATTAGCAGGGGGCCTTAACTATGGCTACACCTTC	CASSLLAGGLNYGYTF
NA	TRBV6-6	TRBD2	TRBJ2-2	TGTGCCACCGGCGGGAGGTCGAACACCGGGGAGCTGTTTTTT	CATGGRSNTGELFF
NA	TRBV9	NA	TRBJ2-1	TGTGCCAGCAGCGTAGGGGTCGGGGCAGGGGGGAATGAGCAGTTCTTC	CASSVGVGAGGNEQFF
NA	TRBV11-3	NA	TRBJ2-7	TGTGCCAGCAGCTTCAACTCGTATTACTACGAGCAGTACTTC	CASSFNSYYYEQYF
NA	TRBV2	TRBD1	TRBJ1-2	TGTGCCAGCAGAGCGGGACAGGGGGCGTACCTCTATGGCTACACCTTC	CASRAGQGAYLYGYTF
NA	TRBV5-6	TRBD1	TRBJ1-2	TGTGCCAGCAGCTTAAGACAGGGGAGGAACTATGGCTACACCTTC	CASSLRQGRNYGYTF
NA	TRBV6-1	TRBD1	TRBJ1-5	TGTGCCAGCATGACAGGGGGGTCATATCAGCCCCAGCATTTT	CASMTGGSYQPQHF
NA	TRBV13	NA	TRBJ2-5	TGTGCCAGCAGCTTAGAAGGGACTGGGGATGCGAAGACCCAGTACTTC	CASSLEGTGDAKTQYF
NA	TRBV27	TRBD1	TRBJ2-7	TGTGCCAGCAGTACAACAGGGGGACACATCTACGAGCAGTACTTC	CASSTTGGHIYEQYF
NA	TRBV7-3	NA	TRBJ2-1	TGTGCCAGCAGCTTAAAGACGGGGTCGGGACGGGAGGAGCAGTTCTTC	CASSLKTGSGREEQFF
NA	TRBV18	NA	TRBJ2-7	TGTGCCAGCTCACCACCTCAAGGGGGGGACGAGCAGTACTTC	CASSPPQGGDEQYF
few	TRBV4-2	TRBD1	TRBJ1-1	TGTGCCAGCAGCCAAGCCCTTAGGGACAGGGGGTCGGGTACTGAAGCTTTCTTT	CASSQALRDRGSGTEAFF
NA	TRBV7-8	TRBD2	TRBJ2-1	TGTGCCACTACCGGGACTAGCTCCTACAATGAGCAGTTCTTC	CATTGTSSYNEQFF
NA	TRBV6-5	NA	TRBJ1-2	TGTGCCAGCAGTTACGGGGGAGGCTATGGCTACACCTTC	CASSYGGGYGYTF
NA	TRBV19	TRBD1	TRBJ2-1	TGTGCCAGTAGTATAGCTCCGGGACAGGGTATCAACAATGAGCAGTTCTTC	CASSIAPGQGINNEQFF
NA	TRBV6-1	NA	TRBJ2-5	TGTGCCAGCAGAGAGAATACAGGGCTCCAAGAGACCCAGTACTTC	CASRENTGLQETQYF
NA	TRBV5-1	NA	TRBJ2-6	TGCGCCAGCAGCTCCAGGGGACCAGGGGCCAACGTCCTGACTTTC	CASSSRGPGANVLTF
NA	TRBV7-9	TRBD2	TRBJ2-1	TGTGCCAGCATCTTACGCGGACTAGCGGGAGTCCATGAGCAGTTCTTC	CASILRGLAGVHEQFF
NA	TRBV6-6	NA	TRBJ2-7	TGTGCCAGCACCCCTCTCAGGGTCTCCTACGAGCAGTACTTC	CASTPLRVSYEQYF
NA	TRBV7-3	NA	TRBJ2-3	TGTGCCAGCAGCCCCAGGGGCGGTACGCAGTATTTT	CASSPRGGTQYF
NA	TRBV2	TRBD2	TRBJ2-5	TGTGCCAGCAGTGAATTGGCGGGAGGCCCAGGGCGGGCCCAGTACTTC	CASSELAGGPGRAQYF
NA	TRBV5-4	TRBD1	TRBJ2-7	TGTGCCAGCAGCCAGAGGACAGGGAGCTCCTACGAGCAGTACTTC	CASSQRTGSSYEQYF
once	TRBV30	TRBD2	TRBJ2-1	TGTGCCTGGAGTAGCGGGACCTACCCCTACAATGAGCAGTTCTTC	CAWSSGTYPYNEQFF
NA	TRBV7-3	NA	TRBJ2-1	TGTGCCAGCAGCTTGAATGTACTGAATGAGCAGTTCTTC	CASSLNVLNEQFF
NA	TRBV6-6	NA	TRBJ2-4	TGTGCCAGCAGTTCAGGTGACATTCAGTACTTC	CASSSGDIQYF